This T cell receptor beta chain was sequenced for a study of identical twins. Addition of a universal primer site occurred through template switching, and cDNA carried unique molecular identifiers. TCRdb reprocessed the 5' RACE reads via MiXCR and lists one record per CDR3 protein. The sample contains 500,000 to 550,000 distinct CDR3 sequences, around 22% of which appear only once. This clonotype was found a few times. Its antigen is unidentified. The J segment lost 9 bases and the V segment lost 0 bases, leaving 2 bases of the junction unmatched. The CDR3 length is 13 residues. Germline CDR1 and CDR2: ENHRY and SYGVKD. Study-wide results and limits: Zero-insertion analyses could be partly confounded by invariant MAIT and iNKT cells. Cord blood beta clonotypes present at high abundance carried fewer insertions; no such pattern appeared in memory repertoires.

This sample was also put to use in a study of yellow fever vaccine responses in identical twins.

Sequenced input: CD4+ T cells sorted from blood. V gene TRBV10-3 combines with J gene TRBJ2-1; 7 bases are a match to TRBD1. The TCR sequence derives from a woman aged 18-29 years in good health. The CDR3 region has the DNA TGTGCCATCAGTGAGTCGACAGGGTCTGAGCAGTTCTTC. As protein: CAISESTGSEQFF.